The clone carrying this T cell receptor (beta chain) appeared many times. This sample was taken from a study of human T cells and chemical hapten exposure. Across the whole study: A mostly female patient group had alopecia areata, totalis or universalis.

Time point in this sample: patch test 1, 2 weeks after DPC sensitization. Specified treatment: therapeutic diphenylcyclopropenone sensitization with weekly scalp DPC. Sample donors consisted of patients with alopecia, aged 18 to 70 years, who were suitable for DPC. Germline CDR1 SGHRS, CDR2 YFSETQ. The CDR3 extends over 17 amino acids. Trimming removed 4 bases from V and 1 base from J, with 19 bases in between. MiXCR, run by TCRdb on the RACE reads, gives a single entry per CDR3 protein. The top ten clones hold under 2.5% of a sample with approximately 400,000 distinct CDR3 sequences, 4.8% of them seen once.

This clonotype originated in a woman between 50 and 59 years old with alopecia areata. Some clones in this sample may be carry-over from other donors' samples. The chain couples TRBV5-1 to TRBJ2-3; weak D call: TRBD1 (5 bases). The sample consisted of whole blood, taken in connection with sensitization to the hapten diphenylcyclopropenone (DPC). CDR3 loop: CASSPRSGREGTDTQYF. For the CDR3, the DNA is TGCGCCAGCAGCCCTCGTTCGGGCAGGGAAGGCACAGATACGCAGTATTTT.